The clone carrying this T cell receptor (beta chain) was counted at least ten times. Its target is unknown. The trim removed 1 base at V and 0 bases at J, leaving 7 bases unmatched. The length of the CDR3 is 16 residues. CDR1 SQVTM and CDR2 ANQGSEA come from the germline V gene. This entry belongs to a study of T cells after yellow fever vaccination. TCRdb fed the 5' RACE reads into MiXCR, producing one record per CDR3 protein. The sample has some 250,000 distinct CDR3 sequences, roughly 3.5% seen once; the top ten hold around 19%. Study-wide results and caveats: Overall, a small share of clonotypes was seen in both CD4 and CD8 compartments. Weaker, the secondary response had a peak occurring faster, on day 5 versus 15.

This receptor was identified in a man between 18 and 29 years old who received the YFV17D yellow fever vaccine. The rearrangement joins TRBV29-1 to TRBJ2-3, with 7 positions matching TRBD2. This sample comprised PBMCs, obtained 15 days after the yellow fever booster vaccination. The DNA of the CDR3 is TGCAGCGTTGAAGCGCGACTAGCTTCTAGCACAGATACGCAGTATTTT. Amino acids: CSVEARLASSTDTQYF.